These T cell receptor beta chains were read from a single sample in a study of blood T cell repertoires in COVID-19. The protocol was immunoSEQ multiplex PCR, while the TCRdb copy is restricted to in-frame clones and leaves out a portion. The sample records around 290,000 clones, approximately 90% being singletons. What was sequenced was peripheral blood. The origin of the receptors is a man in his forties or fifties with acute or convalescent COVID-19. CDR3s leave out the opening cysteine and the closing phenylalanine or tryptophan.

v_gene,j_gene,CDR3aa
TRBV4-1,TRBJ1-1,ASSQDPRNTEAF
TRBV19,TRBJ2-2,ASSSGQGADTGELF
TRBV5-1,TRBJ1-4,ASSYQGGNEKLF
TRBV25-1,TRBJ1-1,ASSESLAGVTEAF
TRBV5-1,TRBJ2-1,ASSHDSAYNEQF
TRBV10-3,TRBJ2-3,AIRDGTSTDTQY
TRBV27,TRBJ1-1,ASSLRGMGTEAF
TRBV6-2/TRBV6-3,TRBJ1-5,ASSSGGNPQH
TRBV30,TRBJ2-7,AWSVGSSSYEQY
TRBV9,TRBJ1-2,ASSFPAYGYT
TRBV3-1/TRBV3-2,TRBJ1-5,ASSQEAVRQPQH
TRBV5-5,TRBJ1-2,ASSPGGRSGGYT
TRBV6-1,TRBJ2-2,ASSEPGRPGELF
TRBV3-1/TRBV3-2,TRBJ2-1,ASSLTLDEQF
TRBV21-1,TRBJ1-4,ASSKATDTNEKLF
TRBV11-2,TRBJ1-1,ASSGHLNTEAF
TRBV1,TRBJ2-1,TSTRGQGANEQF
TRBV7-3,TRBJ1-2,ASSLTNTGGGYT
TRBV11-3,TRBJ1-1,ASSIDTNTEAF
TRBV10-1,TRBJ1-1,ASSVERGTEAF
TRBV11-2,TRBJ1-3,ASSFVTGPDIRNTIY
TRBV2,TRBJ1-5,ASSQRQGINQPQH
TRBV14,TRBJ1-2,ASSPNRDGYT
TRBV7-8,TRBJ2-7,ASSLLDRGLEQY
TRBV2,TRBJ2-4,ASSEGRSGSLAKNIQY
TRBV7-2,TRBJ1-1,ASSSIGGAAEAF
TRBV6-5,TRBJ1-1,VSRNRDQAF
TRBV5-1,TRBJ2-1,ASSPSSTPGTQQSYNEQF
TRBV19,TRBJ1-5,ASSKSPGYFGRGNQPQH
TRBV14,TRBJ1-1,ASSQLGGGTEAF
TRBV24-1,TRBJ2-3,ATSDLTHTTQY
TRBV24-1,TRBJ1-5,ATSETGSNQPQH
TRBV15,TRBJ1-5,ATSRRQSNQPQH
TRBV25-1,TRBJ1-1,ASSAPPGQVMNTEAF
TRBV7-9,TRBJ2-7,ASSLTGGNYEQY
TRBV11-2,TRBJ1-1,ASSFQPGQGWTEAF
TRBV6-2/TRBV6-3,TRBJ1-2,ASSTWTGAYYGYT
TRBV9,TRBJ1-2,ASSADITNYGYT
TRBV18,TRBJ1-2,ASSAGQGQGYT
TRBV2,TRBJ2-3,ASSSGRGTDTQY
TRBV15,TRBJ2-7,ATNRDRVGEQY
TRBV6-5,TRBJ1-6,ASWGHSYNSPLH
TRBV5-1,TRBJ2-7,ASSLSPGIYEQY
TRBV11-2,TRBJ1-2,ASSLAGRGYT
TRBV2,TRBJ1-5,ASSETTGGAQPQH
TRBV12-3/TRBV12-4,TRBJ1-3,ASRGRRNTIY
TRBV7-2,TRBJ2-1,ASSLQRPEYNEQF
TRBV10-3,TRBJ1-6,AIKSGTGTNSPLH
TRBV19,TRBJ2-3,ASSTGRLGDTQY
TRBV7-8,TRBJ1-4,ASSFTGAEGEKLF
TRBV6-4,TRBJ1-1,ASSTGGGPQSAEAF